The clone carrying this T cell receptor (beta chain) was counted between two and nine times. The sample is drawn from a study of T-cell reconstitution after alpha-beta-depleted transplantation in children. TCRbeta library preparation incorporated unique molecular identifiers. TCRdb reprocessed the PCR reads via MiXCR and lists one record per CDR3 protein. The sample has about 610,000 distinct CDR3 sequences, roughly a tenth seen once. The TCR sequence derives from a human donor who donated a stem cell graft to a child with acute myeloid leukemia. Sequencing used PBMCs from the stem cell graft donor, obtained from the stem cell graft.

CDR3 region: CASSHGGGTGELFF. The CDR3 bases are TGTGCCAGCAGCCACGGGGGGGGCACCGGGGAGCTGTTTTTT. J is TRBJ2-2 and V is TRBV14, with 8 bases fitting TRBD2. Losses at the gene ends were 3 bases for V and 4 bases for J; bases not matched to a gene: 1. The germline V gene encodes CDR1 SGHDN and CDR2 FVKESK. This CDR3 has 14 amino acids.